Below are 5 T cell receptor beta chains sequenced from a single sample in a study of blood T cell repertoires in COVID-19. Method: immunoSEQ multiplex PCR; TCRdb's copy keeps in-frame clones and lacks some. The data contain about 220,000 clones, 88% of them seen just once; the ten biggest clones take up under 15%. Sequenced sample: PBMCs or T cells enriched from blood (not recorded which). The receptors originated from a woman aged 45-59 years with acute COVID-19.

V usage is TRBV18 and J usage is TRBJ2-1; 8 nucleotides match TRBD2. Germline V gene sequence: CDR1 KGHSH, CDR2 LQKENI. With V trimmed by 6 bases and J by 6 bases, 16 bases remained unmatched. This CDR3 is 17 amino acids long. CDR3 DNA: TGTGCCAGCTCCGAAGAAATGAGCGGGAGTTATGCCAATGAGCAGTTCTTC. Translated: CASSEEMSGSYANEQFF.

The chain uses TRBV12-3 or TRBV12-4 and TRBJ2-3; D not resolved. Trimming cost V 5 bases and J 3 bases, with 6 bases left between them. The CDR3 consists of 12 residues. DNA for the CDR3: TGTGCCAGCAGTCCCGGGACAGATACGCAGTATTTT. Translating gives CASSPGTDTQYF.

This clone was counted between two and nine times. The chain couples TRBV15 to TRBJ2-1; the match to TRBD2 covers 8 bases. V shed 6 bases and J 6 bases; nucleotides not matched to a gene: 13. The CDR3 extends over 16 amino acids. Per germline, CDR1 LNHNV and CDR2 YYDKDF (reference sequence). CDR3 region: CATSNIAGREVNEQFF. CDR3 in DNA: TGTGCCACCAGTAACATAGCGGGACGCGAGGTCAATGAGCAGTTCTTC.

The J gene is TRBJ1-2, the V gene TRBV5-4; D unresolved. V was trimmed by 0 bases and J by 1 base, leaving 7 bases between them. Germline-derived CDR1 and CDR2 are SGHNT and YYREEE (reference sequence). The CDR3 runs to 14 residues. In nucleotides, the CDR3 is TGTGCCAGCAGCTTGGACAGCAGTAACTATGGCTACACCTTC. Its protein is CASSLDSSNYGYTF.

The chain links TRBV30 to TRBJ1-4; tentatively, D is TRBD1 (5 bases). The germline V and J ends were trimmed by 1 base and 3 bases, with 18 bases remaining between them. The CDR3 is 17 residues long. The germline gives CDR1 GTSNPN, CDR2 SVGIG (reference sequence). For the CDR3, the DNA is TGTGCCTGGAGTGCCGGTGGGGGGTGGGCGGCTAATGAAAAACTGTTTTTT. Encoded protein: CAWSAGGGWAANEKLFF.